A selection of T cell receptor beta chains follows, all from one sample in a study of CD8+ T cells in alopecia areata. Libraries were prepared by immunoSEQ multiplex PCR; TCRdb keeps only in-frame clonotypes and omits some of them. Among approximately 98,000 clones listed, about 60% were seen once. The specimen sequenced was NKG2D-low CD8+ T cells sorted from blood. These receptors all stem from a human donor with alopecia areata. The CDR3 runs from the conserved cysteine through the conserved F or W. D genes are given only for firm matches. Clone size is given for some rows only: seen once, a few or many times, or a class if the clone is expanded.

TRBD2 | TRBJ2-7 | TRBV7-9 | - | TGTGCCAGCAGCTCGCCGGGGCGTCTAGCGGGAGGGCCTCGTTTCGAGCAGTACTTC | CASSSPGRLAGGPRFEQYF
- | TRBJ1-1 | TRBV13 | - | TGTGCCAGCAGCGGAAGTGGACGGATTAACACTGAAGCTTTCTTT | CASSGSGRINTEAFF
- | TRBJ1-2 | TRBV2 | - | TGTGCCAGCAGTGGGGCGGAATCTAACTATGGCTACACCTTC | CASSGAESNYGYTF
- | TRBJ2-6 | TRBV6-6 | - | TGTGCCAGCAGAACACCGGGTCCTTCTGGGGCCAACGTCCTGACTTTC | CASRTPGPSGANVLTF
- | TRBJ2-1 | TRBV12-5 | - | TGTGCTAGTGGCCCAAATAATGAGCAGTTCTTC | CASGPNNEQFF
- | TRBJ1-2 | TRBV28 | - | TGTGCCAGCAGTTTCCTCCGGGGGGCGAATCACGGCTACACCTTC | CASSFLRGANHGYTF
- | TRBJ2-3 | TRBV27 | - | TGTGCCAGCAGTGACGGACGGAGAGCCCCCACAGATACGCAGTATTTT | CASSDGRRAPTDTQYF
- | TRBJ1-5 | TRBV19 | - | TGTGCCAGTAGTCTAGGAGGGCCTTATAGCAATCAGCCCCAGCATTTT | CASSLGGPYSNQPQHF
- | TRBJ1-1 | TRBV30 | - | TGTGCCTGGAGCGGAGCTGGGGGGACTGAAGCTTTCTTT | CAWSGAGGTEAFF
TRBD2 | TRBJ2-1 | TRBV7-3 | few | TGTGCCAGCAGCTTCTCGGGACTAGCGGGGACACTAGGGGGGAATGAGCAGTTCTTC | CASSFSGLAGTLGGNEQFF
TRBD1 | TRBJ2-1 | TRBV4-1 | - | TGCGCCAGCAGCCAACAGAGACAGGGCGATGAGCAGTTCTTC | CASSQQRQGDEQFF
- | TRBJ2-4 | TRBV7-2 | few | TGTGCCAGCAGCTTAGGTCGGTCGGGTTCCATTCAGTACTTC | CASSLGRSGSIQYF
- | TRBJ1-3 | TRBV4-1 | - | TGCGCCAGCAGCTCGACAGCCGGAAACACCATATATTTT | CASSSTAGNTIYF
- | TRBJ1-1 | TRBV7-8 | few | TGTGCCAGCAGCTTAGAGCGTAACAGTTTGAACACTGAAGCTTTCTTT | CASSLERNSLNTEAFF
- | TRBJ2-7 | TRBV27 | - | TGTGCCAGCAGGGACCTTGGGTGGAGAAGCGAGCAGTACTTC | CASRDLGWRSEQYF
TRBD2 | TRBJ2-1 | TRBV9 | few | TGTGCCAGCAGCCCTTTAGCGGGCGGCTCCTACAATGAGCAGTTCTTC | CASSPLAGGSYNEQFF
TRBD2 | TRBJ2-3 | TRBV10-3 | - | TGTGCCATCAGTACGACTAGCGATGTCCTAGATACGCAGTATTTT | CAISTTSDVLDTQYF
- | TRBJ1-1 | TRBV5-1 | - | TGCGCCAGCAGCTTGTGGACCTTGAACACTGAAGCTTTCTTT | CASSLWTLNTEAFF
TRBD1 | TRBJ1-2 | TRBV13 | - | TGTGCCAGCAGCCGGGGACAGGATCTTTCCTATGGCTACACCTTC | CASSRGQDLSYGYTF
- | TRBJ2-7 | TRBV4-1 | - | TGCGCCAGCAGCCCCGGCCAGGTAAACTACGAGCAGTACTTC | CASSPGQVNYEQYF
- | TRBJ2-6 | TRBV19 | - | TGTGCCAGTAGTCTGGCGGCTGGGGCCAACGTCCTGACTTTC | CASSLAAGANVLTF
- | TRBJ2-2 | TRBV6-4 | medium-sized | TGTGCCAGCAGTGACAGGGAGACCGGGGAGCTGTTTTTT | CASSDRETGELFF
TRBD2 | TRBJ2-1 | TRBV9 | - | TGTGCCAGCAGCTCCCAGGTAGCGGGAGTCAATGAGCAGTTCTTC | CASSSQVAGVNEQFF
- | TRBJ2-7 | TRBV27 | - | TGTGCCAGCCAACCATTTGGGAACTCCTACGAGCAGTACTTC | CASQPFGNSYEQYF
- | TRBJ2-1 | TRBV6-6 | few | TGTGCCAGCATCAATGGGCTAGATGAGCAGTTCTTC | CASINGLDEQFF
- | TRBJ1-1 | TRBV29-1 | - | TGCAGCGTGCAGGCGAACACTGAAGCTTTCTTT | CSVQANTEAFF
- | TRBJ2-5 | TRBV13 | few | TGTGCCAGCAGCTCTGGACTAGGGGGCGAGACCCAGTACTTC | CASSSGLGGETQYF
- | TRBJ2-1 | TRBV9 | - | TGTGCCAGCAGCGTTGGGGACCTCGATGAGCAGTTCTTC | CASSVGDLDEQFF
TRBD2 | TRBJ2-3 | TRBV29-1 | - | TGCAGCGTCCTAACTACTAGCGGGAGGACCACAGATACGCAGTATTTT | CSVLTTSGRTTDTQYF
TRBD1 | TRBJ2-2 | TRBV29-1 | - | TGCAGCGTTGAAGGGACAGGGGACACCGGGGAGCTGTTTTTT | CSVEGTGDTGELFF
- | TRBJ2-3 | TRBV9 | - | TGTGCCAGCAGCGTAGAAGTGAACACAGATACGCAGTATTTT | CASSVEVNTDTQYF
- | TRBJ2-3 | TRBV7-3 | once | TGTGCCAGCAGCTTAACGGGACACCGCGGCGCCACAGATACGCAGTATTTT | CASSLTGHRGATDTQYF
TRBD2 | TRBJ2-1 | TRBV28 | - | TGTGCCAGCAGGATTGGACTAGCGGGGTACAATGAGCAGTTCTTC | CASRIGLAGYNEQFF
TRBD2 | TRBJ2-3 | TRBV5-4 | - | TGTGCCAGCAGCTTGGGACTAGCGGGAGTAACAGATACGCAGTATTTT | CASSLGLAGVTDTQYF
- | TRBJ2-7 | TRBV4-1 | - | TGCGCCAGCAGCCGCGAGACAGGCCACTCCTACGAGCAGTACTTC | CASSRETGHSYEQYF
- | TRBJ2-1 | TRBV7-8 | - | TGTGCCAGCAGCCCTACGTGGGGGGCGAGCTCCTACAATGAGCAGTTCTTC | CASSPTWGASSYNEQFF
- | TRBJ1-5 | TRBV19 | few | TGTGCCAGTAATGTGTATCAGGCCTCCATTCGATATAGCAATCAGCCCCAGCATTTT | CASNVYQASIRYSNQPQHF
- | TRBJ2-7 | TRBV28 | - | TGTGCCAGCACCCCTGTGGGAGCCCCCTACGAGCAGTACTTC | CASTPVGAPYEQYF
- | TRBJ1-2 | TRBV28 | - | TGTGCCAGCGGCAGGGGCTATGGCTACACCTTC | CASGRGYGYTF
TRBD1 | TRBJ2-2 | TRBV7-2 | few | TGTGCCAGCAGCTTAGGGACAGGAAAACGGAGCACCGGGGAGCTGTTTTTT | CASSLGTGKRSTGELFF
- | TRBJ1-5 | TRBV2 | few | TGTGCCAGCAGGTTCGGAGGGAGCAATCAGCCCCAGCATTTT | CASRFGGSNQPQHF
TRBD2 | TRBJ2-1 | TRBV2 | - | TGTGCCAGCAGTGTTCTAGCGGCCTACAATGAGCAGTTCTTC | CASSVLAAYNEQFF
- | TRBJ1-1 | TRBV6-5 | once | TGTGCCAGCAGTTACGACGGACAGAGGGGTTACACTGAAGCTTTCTTT | CASSYDGQRGYTEAFF
- | TRBJ2-7 | TRBV11-2 | - | TGTGCCAGCAGCTTAGGGGGTAGCTACGAGCAGTACTTC | CASSLGGSYEQYF
- | TRBJ2-7 | TRBV7-2 | - | TGTGCCAGCAGCTCCCGGTCAGAGAGCTCCTACGAGCAGTACTTC | CASSSRSESSYEQYF
TRBD2 | TRBJ2-2 | TRBV29-1 | few | TGCAGCGTTGAAGTAGCGGGGAACACCGGGGAGCTGTTTTTT | CSVEVAGNTGELFF
TRBD1 | TRBJ1-4 | TRBV7-9 | - | TGTGCCAGCAGATTTACAGGGGGCGCCAGTGAAAAACTGTTTTTT | CASRFTGGASEKLFF
TRBD1 | TRBJ1-5 | TRBV4-1 | - | TGCGCCAGCAGCCTCGGGACAGGGGGGCTTTCCAATCAGCCCCAGCATTTT | CASSLGTGGLSNQPQHF
TRBD2 | TRBJ2-1 | TRBV29-1 | - | TGCAGCGTTGGGGGACTAGCGGGAGTTTCCTACAATGAGCAGTTCTTC | CSVGGLAGVSYNEQFF
TRBD2 | TRBJ2-5 | TRBV4-1 | - | TGCGCCAGCAGCCAACGGTCTAGCGGGGGGGAGACCCAGTACTTC | CASSQRSSGGETQYF
TRBD2 | TRBJ2-1 | TRBV10-1 | - | TGCGCCAGTAGCGGGAGGGCCGACTACAATGAGCAGTTCTTC | CASSGRADYNEQFF
TRBD2 | TRBJ2-7 | TRBV5-1 | - | TGCGCCAGCGGAACGATTCCCGGGACTAGCGGGAGAGATTACGAGCAGTACTTC | CASGTIPGTSGRDYEQYF
- | TRBJ1-6 | TRBV6-5 | - | TGTGCCAGCCGTAGCGGGAATTCACCCCTCCACTTT | CASRSGNSPLHF
TRBD1 | TRBJ2-5 | TRBV18 | - | TGTGCCAGCTCGCCCGGGACAGGGGAACAAGAGACCCAGTACTTC | CASSPGTGEQETQYF
- | TRBJ2-7 | TRBV25-1 | - | TGTGCCAGCAGTCCCGGGTTGGAGCAGTACTTC | CASSPGLEQYF
- | TRBJ2-5 | TRBV4-1 | - | TGCGCCAGCAGCCATCCACCCCTGGCGGAACTACTAGGGACCCAGTACTTC | CASSHPPLAELLGTQYF
- | TRBJ2-1 | TRBV29-1 | - | TGCAGCGTTGAAGATTCTAATGAGCAGTTCTTC | CSVEDSNEQFF
TRBD2 | TRBJ2-1 | TRBV2 | - | TGTGCCAGCACCACAAAGGCGGGACTAAGAAATGAGCAGTTCTTC | CASTTKAGLRNEQFF
- | TRBJ2-1 | TRBV5-6 | - | TGTGCCAGCAGCTTTAGAGCAGGACCTTGGGATGAGCAGTTCTTC | CASSFRAGPWDEQFF